The source of this T cell receptor beta chain is a study of T cell responses to AZD1222 COVID-19 vaccine listed by TCRdb under 2021. Context from the whole study: A total of approximately 240 trial participants underwent TCR sequencing, of whom 200 to 220 received two doses of AZD1222 and about 25 received two doses of the MenACWY control vaccine. Trial participants were enrolled by age into subgroups of 18-55, 56-69 and 70-plus years, and about 150, 27 and 61 TCR-sequenced participants, respectively, were included in these subgroups.

As encoded in the germline V gene, CDR1 is SNHLY while CDR2 is FYNNEI. The CDR3, cysteine through phenylalanine, is 13 amino acids long. Only the CDR3 part of the read is kept: 39 bases, read in frame from the first base. V and J lose 6 bases and 4 bases, and a span of 12 bases separates them. The CDR3 regions of human TCRbeta chains were analyzed by immunosequencing. As for the authors' bioinformatics: Repertoire TCRs were checked for matches against a reference library of SARS-CoV-2-specific TCRs that had been generated using the MIRA antigen-specificity platform. Breadth was defined as the fraction of unique TCRs that were SARS-CoV-2-associated, and depth was defined as the fraction of total T cells that were SARS-CoV-2-associated. Using the MIRA data, every spike-specific TCR was mapped to the spike region that the TCR reacted to and assigned to either a CD4 or a CD8 class. Log10-transformed breadth and depth values were compared by one-way ANOVA with Sidak's multiple comparisons tests. The immuneACCESS repertoire file appears here via TCRdb, limited to in-frame rearrangements. These files lack a portion of the clones; in checked studies, under half of the deficit traces to unresolved V genes, and the cause of the others is not known. For V, J and clone size, that table is used; D and trimming come from the DNA. Across this sample there are around 160,000 clones, with over 80% seen only once. The ten most abundant clones make up about 3% of the sample.

Concerning this clone: The antigen it binds to is not known. No base-level quality is on record; no much larger clone is a single base apart.

Study-level results and caveats: Spike-specific TCR breadth and depth rose significantly after two AZD1222 doses compared with day 0 and with MenACWY recipients. No day 14 peak-response samples were available, so repertoires were characterized only after the peak T cell response. Nearly half of unique spike-specific TCRs reportedly recognized epitopes outside regions mutated in the B.1.351 and B.1.1.7 variants. Conclusions about previously exposed vaccinees are limited, since just 6 or 7 AZD1222 recipients were seropositive for SARS-CoV-2 at baseline. Participants were mostly white British, with more females than males. The authors suggested clonal diversity may have been underestimated. The vaccine-associated CD4 TCRs covered the entire spike protein, and the dominant responses fell in regions 160-218 and 743-854. In the small 56-69-year group, the increase in depth fell short of significance, most likely because of low power.

This specimen's time point label, interpreted: baseline before first vaccination. The label giving this sample's treatment or condition can be read as: meningococcal conjugate vaccine given as trial control. Samples from vaccinated people were obtained from the UK trials COV001 and COV002, which included a single-blind randomized controlled phase 2/3 trial of AZD1222 (ChAdOx1 nCoV-19) in healthy adults. Trial participant PBMC samples were collected at day 0 and day 28 after the second dose for TCRbeta chain sequencing. This receptor chain uses TRBV2 and TRBJ1-2, with the D gene uncertain. The material was peripheral blood, obtained on day 0 of MenACWY control vaccination. The origin of this receptor is an adult in good health. The CDR3: CASSAAGTYGYTF. The DNA reads TGTGCCAGCAGCGCTGCAGGCACCTATGGCTACACCTTC.